This T cell receptor beta chain was sequenced in a study of T cells in Graves' hyperthyroidism and ophthalmopathy (dated by TCRdb to about 2019). Notes on the research overall: Peripheral blood was collected at initial diagnosis, before any treatment. TCR Vbeta CDR3 sequencing of 140 or so peripheral blood samples (fewer than 45 ophthalmopathy, about 74 hyperthyroidism and roughly 17 progressor patients) is reported in the paper. To identify TCR V-J signatures that set the groups apart, the researchers used a discovery cohort of about a hundred patients, made up of 40 to 45 with Graves' ophthalmopathy and 57 with stable Graves' hyperthyroidism. An independent validation cohort of under 20 hyperthyroidism patients and about 15 patients who later progressed to ophthalmopathy tested prospective prediction of ophthalmopathy. After sampling, hyperthyroidism patients received methimazole starting at 30 mg daily, and ophthalmopathy patients received high-dose intravenous methylprednisolone. The roughly 91 discovery patients were randomly split 7:3 into training and test sets. The study also compared thyroid tissue and blood T-cell repertoires from several Graves' hyperthyroidism patients. Results and caveats for the whole study, not just this receptor: In validation, progression to ophthalmopathy was predicted by the model with approximately 67% sensitivity and around 75% specificity, a median of around 6.5 months before onset. Most expanded thyroid clonotypes (frequency above 0.001) were also found in blood, which suggests that blood repertoires may mirror thyroid immune responses. No statistical method was used to set the sample size in advance, and investigators knew the group allocation. A model built on a 13 V-J signature distinguished ophthalmopathy from stable hyperthyroidism, reaching 85% to 90% sensitivity and 81.08% specificity in cross-validation and 80%/75% in testing.

This clonotype occurred many times. Its antigen has not been determined. Per-base quality was not reported, and no clone a single base away is much larger than it. Stable Graves' hyperthyroidism was defined as the absence of progression to ophthalmopathy over 18 months of follow-up. The hyperthyroidism patients were between 18 and 65 years old and newly diagnosed, with a disease duration of less than 2 months. Exclusion was applied to patients with uncontrolled infections, other autoimmune diseases, pregnancy or lactation. Diagnoses were established on the basis of clinical symptoms, serum thyroxine and TRAb, thyroid ultrasound, and orbital computed tomography. PBMCs were isolated from 10 ml of fresh peripheral blood by Ficoll-Paque density gradient centrifugation. Total RNA was extracted using Trizol reagent, and RNA quality was assessed on an Agilent 2100 Bioanalyzer. TCR beta CDR3 regions were amplified from RNA transcripts. For the first round of RT-PCR on the TCR CDR3, the HTBI primer set was used together with the Qiagen OneStep RT-PCR kit. A second multiplex PCR round built the libraries, followed by size selection and purification. Sequencing of the libraries was done on an Illumina HiSeq2000 using paired-end 100 bp reads. The paper's data handling went like this. SOAPnuke was used to process the raw data, throwing out any read that contained adapters or uncalled bases, had a mean Phred below 15, or lacked an exact constant-primer or identifier match. High-quality paired reads were merged using COPE v1.2.5, and each unique nucleotide sequence was defined as a clonotype. MiTCR v1.1 was used to align clonotypes to the IMGT TRBV, TRBD and TRBJ reference segments. Analysis was restricted to V-J combinations with a frequency above 0.0001, which covered 98% to 99.2% of repertoires. A TCS score was defined as the ratio between F50 (clonal expansion) and ExV (chaos), using BLOSUM62-based TCRdist between CDR3 peptides within each V-J. Welch's t-statistics and random forest reduced just over 500 V-J features to 13, which were used in a naive Bayes classifier (R e1071). TCRdb itself trimmed the public reads at Q25 with fastp, ran MiXCR and retained productive beta chains. A single entry per CDR3 protein holds the most common genes and DNA from its merged rows. The V and J calls, along with clone size, are taken from TCRdb and not from the paper's own processing. Within this sample are over 550,000 distinct CDR3 sequences, with about a sixth of them counted one time only. Together, the top ten hold about 18% of the sample.

From a lookup of the germline V gene (reference sequence), CDR1 and CDR2 are DFQATT and SNEGSKA. The CDR3 runs 17 amino acids, cysteine and phenylalanine included. The read is trimmed to its CDR3 DNA, 51 bases read in frame from base 1. Trimming accounts for 1 base at V and 1 base at J, while the number of junction bases matched to no gene is 9. The sample comprised blood. The source of this sequence is a young woman with Graves' hyperthyroidism. The chain employs TRBV20-1 and TRBJ2-7, with TRBD2 matching 11 junction bases. The nucleotides read TGCAGTGCTAGAGGGTCCATCCTAGCGGGGGGTTCCTACGAGCAGTACTTC. Its translation is CSARGSILAGGSYEQYF.